The 10 T cell receptor beta chains reported below all come from one sample, sequenced in a study of T cell responses to AZD1222 COVID-19 vaccine (TCRdb year 2021). Library preparation used the immunoSEQ multiplex PCR assay. Sourced from immuneACCESS, this table was stored by TCRdb with only in-frame sequences that have V and J called. A share of the clones is absent; for the studies checked, an unresolved V gene accounts for under half, and the remainder has no known explanation. This sample gives fewer than 150,000 clones in total; nearly 90% of them show up just once. The top ten constitute roughly 5.7% of the sample. In the paper's terms, the time point label means: about 28 days (+/-7) after the second vaccine dose. This specimen was peripheral blood, taken 28 days after the second AZD1222 dose. These receptors all come from an adult who received the AZD1222 COVID-19 vaccine.

The V gene is TRBV29-1, the J gene TRBJ1-1; TRBD1 agrees at 7 bases. This CDR3 comprises 11 residues. Germline-derived CDR1 and CDR2 are SQVTM and ANQGSEA. V gave up 6 bases and J gave up 4 bases; unmatched junction bases: 2. CDR3 nucleotide sequence: TGCAGCGTCAGGGGGGGCACTGAAGCTTTCTTT. As protein: CSVRGGTEAFF.

This clone was detected only once. The chain is built from TRBV30 and TRBJ1-5; TRBD1 aligns across 9 bases. CDR1 and CDR2 (germline): GTSNPN, SVGIG (reference sequence). V shed 1 base, J shed 4 bases, and the junction held 14 bases outside the gene matches. This CDR3 region has 18 residues. The DNA of the CDR3 is TGTGCCTGGAGTGCCCCCCCTAGGGGGACAGGGCAAAATCAGCCCCAGCATTTT. It translates to CAWSAPPRGTGQNQPQHF.

V is TRBV28 and J is TRBJ2-5, with a weak D call TRBD1 (6 bases). The germline V gene encodes CDR1 MDHEN and CDR2 SYDVKM. V gave up 4 bases and J gave up 5 bases, with 17 bases separating them. This CDR3 is 15 amino acids long. CDR3 sequence: CASSSPAGARETQYF. CDR3 DNA: TGTGCCAGCAGTTCCCCCGCAGGGGCGAGGGAGACCCAGTACTTC.

The chain combines TRBV7-2 with TRBJ1-3; D perhaps matches TRBD1 (5 bases). V lost 2 bases and J lost 0, with 17 bases in between. The CDR3 loop spans 18 amino acids. In germline, CDR1 is SGHTA, CDR2 FQGNSA. CDR3 loop: CASSLLLPGLTSGNTIYF. CDR3 DNA sequence: TGTGCCAGCAGCTTATTACTTCCGGGACTGACCTCTGGAAACACCATATATTTT.

The chain carries TRBV3-1 (or the pseudogene TRBV3-2) and TRBJ2-1, with TRBD2 as a possible D gene (6 bases). Trimming took 4 bases from V and 8 from J, leaving 21 bases between them. The length of the CDR3 is 16 residues. From germline, CDR1 is LGHDT and CDR2 YNNKEL (reference sequence). The CDR3 loop reads CASSLVWDLAGDEQFF. As DNA, the CDR3 is TGTGCCAGCAGCCTCGTTTGGGACTTGGCTGGCGATGAGCAGTTCTTC.

This clone was counted a single time. This chain joins TRBV7-9 and TRBJ2-5; unclear D gene. The CDR3 spans 12 residues. V lost 5 bases and J 5 bases, leaving 9 bases between the germline ends. Per germline, CDR1 SEHNR and CDR2 FQNEAQ (reference sequence). The CDR3 DNA follows: TGTGCCAGCAGCCTTAAATGGGAGACCCAGTACTTC. Protein sequence: CASSLKWETQYF.

CDR3 sequence reads: CASSRTGQGMNTEAFF. CDR3 DNA: TGCGCCAGCAGCCGGACGGGACAGGGCATGAACACTGAAGCTTTCTTT. The rearrangement links TRBV4-3 to TRBJ1-1, with 9 nucleotides matching TRBD1. Germline V gene sequence: CDR1 LGHNA, CDR2 YSLEER. J gave up 0 bases and V 4 bases, and 6 bases lay outside the gene matches. CDR3 length equals 16 residues.

V gene TRBV15 combines with J gene TRBJ2-5; no clear D. V was shortened by 0 bases and J by 0 bases, with 8 bases between the two germline ends. The CDR3 runs to 15 residues. The germline V gene has CDR1 LNHNV and CDR2 YYDKDF (reference sequence). CDR3 residues: CATSRDRQYQETQYF. DNA for the CDR3: TGTGCCACCAGCAGAGATCGGCAGTACCAAGAGACCCAGTACTTC.

This clone appeared once. The chain has TRBV4-2 and TRBJ2-1, with a tentative D call TRBD2 (7 bases). Trimming removed 0 bases at V and 9 bases at J, with 12 bases between. The CDR3 contains 14 residues. Germline V gives CDR1 LGHNA, CDR2 YNFKEQ. CDR3 sequence (DNA): TGTGCCAGCAGCCAAGAGGGGGGGCCAGGTGAGCAGTTCTTC. This sequence encodes CASSQEGGPGEQFF.

The chain uses TRBV19 and TRBJ1-1; a possible D gene is TRBD1 (5 bases). Looked up from germline, CDR1 is LNHDA and CDR2 is SQIVND (reference sequence). The CDR3 sequence is 12 residues long. V lost 7 bases and J lost 3, with 9 bases in between. CDR3 sequence reads: CASNGGYTEAFF. Written as DNA, the CDR3 is TGTGCCAGTAATGGGGGGTACACTGAAGCTTTCTTT.